A selection of T cell receptor beta chains follows, all from one sample in a study of T cells after somatic rescue of genetic block. Assay used: immunoSEQ multiplex PCR; TCRdb lists only in-frame clones, some missing. The sample includes 9,500 to 15,000 clones, 65% to 75% of them seen just once. The sequenced material came from peripheral blood mononuclear cells (PBMCs). Source of these receptors: a boy aged 5 to 17. Each CDR3 is given with its conserved first and last residue. The order of the fields is J gene, D gene, clone size, V gene, CDR3 protein, CDR3 DNA. The D gene is left open where the match is weak. Expanded clones are given a class, and other clones once, few, many or no size at all.

TRBJ1-6 NA NA TRBV28 CASSFIAMTIYNSPLHF TGTGCCAGCAGTTTTATTGCTATGACAATCTATAATTCACCCCTCCACTTT
TRBJ1-4 TRBD1 NA TRBV28 CASRPSPGTENEKLFF TGTGCCAGCAGACCATCCCCCGGGACAGAAAATGAAAAACTGTTTTTT
TRBJ1-4 NA NA TRBV2 CASSEVGPTNEKLFF TGTGCCAGCAGTGAGGTGGGCCCAACTAATGAAAAACTGTTTTTT
TRBJ1-6 NA NA TRBV15 CATSNSRGGRSPLHF TGTGCCACCAGCAATAGTAGAGGGGGTCGGTCACCCCTCCACTTT
TRBJ1-3 TRBD1 NA TRBV9 CASSPGTGPYSGNTIYF TGTGCCAGCAGCCCTGGGACAGGCCCCTACTCTGGAAACACCATATATTTT
TRBJ2-3 NA NA TRBV7-7 CASSPRGSDTQYF TGTGCTAGCAGCCCAAGGGGGTCAGATACGCAGTATTTT
TRBJ2-5 NA NA TRBV29-1 CSGTGQETQYF TGCAGCGGTACAGGGCAAGAGACCCAGTACTTC
TRBJ2-5 NA NA TRBV18 CASSVGVLETQYF TGTGCCAGCTCAGTCGGGGTATTGGAGACCCAGTACTTC
TRBJ2-2 NA NA TRBV10-3 CAITRDGTGELFF TGTGCCATCACTCGGGACGGGACCGGGGAGCTGTTTTTT
TRBJ2-7 TRBD1 NA TRBV6-6 CASSGGTGSYEQYF TGTGCCAGCAGTGGGGGGACAGGGTCCTACGAGCAGTACTTC
TRBJ1-2 NA NA TRBV9 CASSVVPANYGYTF TGTGCCAGCAGCGTAGTTCCAGCTAACTATGGCTACACCTTC
TRBJ2-6 TRBD1 NA TRBV18 CASSRQGPGANVLTF TGTGCCAGCTCACGACAGGGGCCCGGGGCCAACGTCCTGACTTTC
TRBJ2-7 NA NA TRBV25-1 CASSEYRYEQYF TGTGCCAGCAGTGAATACCGATACGAGCAGTACTTC
TRBJ2-7 TRBD1 NA TRBV5-6 CASSLGTGGPYEQYF TGTGCCAGCAGCTTGGGGACAGGGGGCCCCTACGAGCAGTACTTC
TRBJ2-7 NA NA TRBV30 CAWSVMAVEQYF TGTGCCTGGAGTGTAATGGCCGTCGAGCAGTACTTC
TRBJ1-2 NA NA TRBV5-1 CASSTRFYGYTF TGCGCCAGCAGCACACGCTTCTATGGCTACACCTTC
TRBJ2-7 NA NA TRBV10-3 CAISPGQPLISGEQYF TGTGCCATCAGTCCCGGACAGCCCTTGATCTCCGGCGAGCAGTACTTC
TRBJ2-3 TRBD2 NA TRBV18 CASSSPGLAGGDTQYF TGTGCCAGCTCATCTCCGGGACTAGCGGGGGGAGATACGCAGTATTTT
TRBJ2-4 NA NA TRBV7-2 CASSLAAPTGIQYF TGTGCCAGCAGCTTAGCGGCCCCGACAGGCATTCAGTACTTC
TRBJ2-1 TRBD2 NA TRBV7-9 CASSPPGLAGVVLQNEQFF TGTGCCAGCAGCCCGCCGGGACTAGCGGGAGTAGTTCTACAAAATGAGCAGTTCTTC
TRBJ2-5 NA few TRBV2 CASSDGETQYF TGTGCCAGCAGTGACGGGGAGACCCAGTACTTC
TRBJ2-3 TRBD2 NA TRBV5-1 CASSLAQGWTSGGGTDTQYF TGCGCCAGCAGCTTGGCCCAGGGTTGGACTAGCGGGGGAGGCACAGATACGCAGTATTTT
TRBJ2-5 NA few TRBV15 CATSRDRGAETQYF TGTGCCACCAGCAGAGATCGGGGGGCCGAGACCCAGTACTTC
TRBJ2-2 NA NA TRBV5-1 CASSLPGSYTGELFF TGCGCCAGCAGCTTGCCCGGCTCCTACACCGGGGAGCTGTTTTTT
TRBJ2-5 NA NA TRBV27 CASTPQYGETQYF TGTGCCAGCACCCCCCAATACGGAGAGACCCAGTACTTC
TRBJ1-2 NA once TRBV10-3 CAISGGQNYGYTF TGTGCCATCAGTGGAGGGCAGAACTATGGCTACACCTTC
TRBJ1-2 NA NA TRBV7-6 CASSSALYGYTF TGTGCCAGCAGCTCGGCCCTCTATGGCTACACCTTC
TRBJ2-7 TRBD2 NA TRBV9 CASSLAGEGVYEQYF TGTGCCAGCAGCCTGGCGGGGGAGGGTGTCTACGAGCAGTACTTC
TRBJ2-3 TRBD1 few TRBV30 CAWSVYRGKAQYF TGTGCCTGGAGTGTATACAGGGGTAAAGCGCAGTATTTT
TRBJ2-2 TRBD1 NA TRBV7-9 CASSQDRGLYTGELFF TGTGCCAGCAGCCAAGACAGGGGGCTGTACACCGGGGAGCTGTTTTTT
TRBJ1-4 NA NA TRBV29-1 CSVETGQGEKLFF TGCAGCGTTGAAACAGGGCAGGGAGAAAAACTGTTTTTT
TRBJ2-7 NA NA TRBV5-8 CASSVSGYSYEQYF TGTGCCAGCAGCGTTAGCGGATACTCCTACGAGCAGTACTTC
TRBJ1-4 NA few TRBV19 CASSFLFGEKLFF TGTGCCAGTAGCTTCCTCTTCGGGGAAAAACTGTTTTTT
TRBJ1-1 TRBD1 few TRBV9 CASSFRDRGPVDTEAFF TGTGCCAGCAGCTTCCGGGACAGGGGGCCGGTGGACACTGAAGCTTTCTTT
TRBJ2-1 TRBD2 NA TRBV4-2 CASSRGSGSHNEQFF TGTGCCAGCAGCCGGGGTAGCGGGAGCCACAATGAGCAGTTCTTC
TRBJ2-1 TRBD1 NA TRBV18 CASSRQGNNEQFF TGTGCCAGCTCTCGACAGGGGAACAATGAGCAGTTCTTC
TRBJ1-2 NA NA TRBV28 CASSLYLIPLAVANYGYTF TGTGCCAGCAGTCTTTACCTAATCCCCCTAGCGGTGGCAAACTATGGCTACACCTTC
TRBJ2-7 TRBD1 few TRBV28 CASSLFPGQDFYEQYF TGTGCCAGCAGTTTATTTCCGGGACAGGATTTCTACGAGCAGTACTTC
TRBJ2-7 NA NA TRBV11-2 CASSLDRTVFYEQYF TGTGCCAGCAGCTTAGATCGGACAGTGTTCTACGAGCAGTACTTC
TRBJ2-7 NA NA TRBV7-2 CASSLVASPRGQYF TGTGCCAGCAGCTTAGTCGCTAGCCCCAGGGGGCAGTACTTC
TRBJ1-6 NA NA TRBV9 CASSVVPGYPRNSPLHF TGTGCCAGCAGCGTAGTTCCAGGCTACCCCCGTAATTCACCCCTCCACTTT
TRBJ2-5 NA NA TRBV5-4 CASTRISRGRKETQYF TGTGCCAGCACCCGTATCTCCAGGGGACGTAAAGAGACCCAGTACTTC
TRBJ2-7 NA medium-sized TRBV5-1 CASSLSKGDPYEQYF TGCGCCAGCAGCTTATCAAAGGGGGACCCCTACGAGCAGTACTTC
TRBJ2-2 TRBD1 NA TRBV19 CASSKVAGGTGELFF TGTGCCAGTAGTAAGGTCGCAGGGGGAACCGGGGAGCTGTTTTTT
TRBJ2-7 TRBD2 NA TRBV6-1 CASTREVYYEQYF TGTGCCAGCACTCGGGAGGTTTACTACGAGCAGTACTTC
TRBJ2-2 NA NA TRBV7-9 CASSLTPPRELFF TGTGCCAGCAGCTTAACCCCTCCCAGGGAGCTGTTTTTT
TRBJ2-7 TRBD2 NA TRBV27 CASSLVAGESYEQYF TGTGCCAGCAGTTTAGTAGCGGGGGAGTCCTACGAGCAGTACTTC
TRBJ1-2 NA NA TRBV11-1 CASRLPYRDYGYTF TGTGCCAGCCGACTACCCTACAGGGACTATGGCTACACCTTC
TRBJ2-7 TRBD1 NA TRBV18 CASSPDRGSYEQYF TGTGCCAGCTCACCAGACAGGGGCTCCTACGAGCAGTACTTC
TRBJ2-7 TRBD2 few TRBV5-1 CASAGGAGAYEQYF TGCGCCAGCGCTGGTGGAGCGGGGGCCTACGAGCAGTACTTC
TRBJ1-4 NA once TRBV11-2 CASSFSGDNEKLFF TGTGCCAGCAGCTTCAGCGGGGATAATGAAAAACTGTTTTTT
TRBJ1-6 NA few TRBV27 CASSLSIRTGVNSPLHF TGTGCCAGCAGTTTATCGATAAGGACCGGCGTGAATTCACCCCTCCACTTT
TRBJ1-5 NA NA TRBV27 CASSPNRESNQPQHF TGTGCCAGCAGTCCGAACAGGGAAAGCAATCAGCCCCAGCATTTT
TRBJ2-2 NA NA TRBV5-1 CASSPRQNTGELFF TGCGCCAGCAGCCCCAGACAGAACACCGGGGAGCTGTTTTTT
TRBJ2-7 NA medium-sized TRBV21-1 CASSKGKRGRMDEQYF TGTGCCAGCAGCAAAGGTAAGCGGGGGAGGATGGACGAGCAGTACTTC
TRBJ1-1 NA NA TRBV30 CAWSVAVFRGAFF TGTGCCTGGAGTGTAGCAGTTTTTAGGGGAGCTTTCTTT
TRBJ2-7 NA NA TRBV6-5 CASSYSGQIYEQYF TGTGCCAGCAGTTACTCCGGACAGATCTACGAGCAGTACTTC
TRBJ2-3 NA few TRBV6-5 CASSFARGGTDTQYF TGTGCCAGCAGTTTCGCGCGGGGAGGCACAGATACGCAGTATTTT
TRBJ2-2 NA NA TRBV18 CASSLAGYNTGELFF TGTGCCAGCTCTCTGGCAGGGTATAACACCGGGGAGCTGTTTTTT